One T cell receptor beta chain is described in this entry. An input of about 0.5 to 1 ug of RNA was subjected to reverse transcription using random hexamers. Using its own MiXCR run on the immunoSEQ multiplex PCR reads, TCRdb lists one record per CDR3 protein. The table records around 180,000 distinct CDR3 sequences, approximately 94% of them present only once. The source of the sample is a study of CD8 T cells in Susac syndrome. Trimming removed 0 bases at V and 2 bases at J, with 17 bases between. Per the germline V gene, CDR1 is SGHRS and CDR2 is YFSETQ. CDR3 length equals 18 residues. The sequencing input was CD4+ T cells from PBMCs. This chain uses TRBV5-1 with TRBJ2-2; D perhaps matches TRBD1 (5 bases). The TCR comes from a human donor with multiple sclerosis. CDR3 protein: CASSLEAIGAGNTGELFF. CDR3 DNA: TGCGCCAGCAGCTTGGAGGCAATAGGGGCTGGTAACACCGGGGAGCTGTTTTTT.